The 10 T cell receptor beta chains below all came from one sample that was sequenced in a study of glioma-infiltrating T cells after dendritic cell vaccination. Time point noted: after dendritic cell vaccination, including at tumor progression/relapse. TCRdb keeps only in-frame clones here, not all; method: immunoSEQ multiplex PCR. The sample holds some 90,000 clones, roughly 77% seen once. The specimen comprised blood, sampled after dendritic cell vaccination. Receptors originate from a human donor with glioblastoma.

The chain joins TRBV27 to TRBJ1-6; 9 nucleotides align to TRBD1. Per the germline V gene, CDR1 is MNHEY and CDR2 is SMNVEV (reference sequence). Germline trimming cut 4 bases from V and 6 bases from J; bases unmatched to any gene: 4. CDR3 length: 15 residues. CDR3 bases: TGTGCCAGCAGTTCTCGGGGACAGGGTAATTCACCCCTCCACTTT. This gives the protein CASSSRGQGNSPLHF.

This clone was observed a handful of times. The chain combines TRBV4-1 with TRBJ2-5, with 9 bases fitting TRBD1. V was clipped by 0 bases and J by 4 bases; unmatched bases: 15. The length of the CDR3 is 19 residues. Germline-derived CDR1 and CDR2 are MGHRA and YSYEKL. CDR3 in DNA: TGCGCCAGCAGCCAAGACGCCTTCACCGGGACAGGGCGACGAGAGACCCAGTACTTC. It yields the protein CASSQDAFTGTGRRETQYF.

This sequence joins TRBV5-1 and TRBJ2-1; the match to TRBD2 covers 9 bases. This CDR3 region has 17 residues. Germline lookup yields CDR1 SGHRS and CDR2 YFSETQ. Trimming at V came to 4 bases and at J to 0 bases, leaving 8 bases not matched to a gene. In DNA, the CDR3 is TGCGCCAGCAGCCGTAAACTAGCGGGCGACTCCTACAATGAGCAGTTCTTC. It specifies CASSRKLAGDSYNEQFF.

The genes are TRBV5-1 and TRBJ2-7, with D tentatively TRBD1 (5 bases). Deletions cut 1 base from V and 2 bases from J, with 19 bases between. This CDR3 is built from 17 residues. From germline, CDR1 is SGHRS and CDR2 YFSETQ. CDR3 residues: CASSLPTGASLPYEQYV. CDR3 in DNA: TGCGCCAGCAGCTTGCCCACAGGAGCCTCTCTCCCCTACGAGCAGTACGTC.

V gene TRBV12-5 combines with J gene TRBJ2-3; 15 bases map to TRBD2. The length of the CDR3 is 16 residues. V trimming: 5 bases; J trimming: 3 bases; junction bases outside the gene matches: 3. CDR1 is LGHNT and CDR2 is FRNRAP in the germline V gene. The CDR3 nucleotides read TGTGCTAGTGGTCGAGGGACTAGCGGGGGGACAGATACGCAGTATTTT. Protein sequence: CASGRGTSGGTDTQYF.

The chain uses TRBV6-1 and TRBJ1-1; a weak D match, TRBD1 (5 bases). Germline assignment: CDR1 MNHNS and CDR2 SASEGT. This CDR3 spans 14 amino acids. Trimming stripped 4 bases from V and 1 base from J, with 10 bases between. The CDR3: CASSVGDTNTEAFF. CDR3 nucleotide sequence: TGTGCCAGCAGTGTAGGGGATACGAACACTGAAGCTTTCTTT.

This clone appeared once. V usage is TRBV9 and J usage is TRBJ1-3; TRBD1 might be the D (6 bases). V lost 4 bases and J 1 base, leaving 15 bases between the germline ends. Germline loops: CDR1 SGDLS, CDR2 YYNGEE. The CDR3 sequence is 16 residues long. Written as DNA, the CDR3 is TGTGCCAGCAGCAGGGGGGGTTTGGGATCTGGAAACACCATATATTTT. It is translated as CASSRGGLGSGNTIYF.

The gene calls are TRBV19 and TRBJ2-3; TRBD1 agrees at 7 bases. CDR3 length: 15 amino acids. The germline CDR1 and CDR2 sequences are LNHDA and SQIVND (reference sequence). V shed 6 bases and J 0 bases; nucleotides not matched to a gene: 6. In DNA, the CDR3 is TGTGCCAGTAGGCTGGGACAGACTAGCACAGATACGCAGTATTTT. Translated: CASRLGQTSTDTQYF.

The rearrangement uses TRBV27 and TRBJ1-2, with a tentative D call TRBD1 (5 bases). The length of the CDR3 is 14 residues. Germline CDR1 reads MNHEY; CDR2 reads SMNVEV (reference sequence). V lost 6 bases to trimming and J lost 4 bases, with 15 bases between them. The CDR3 region is CASRPSGGSYGYTF. The CDR3 DNA reads TGTGCCAGCAGACCTTCTGGGGGGAGCTATGGCTACACCTTC.

The V gene is TRBV4-1, the J gene TRBJ2-7; TRBD2 is a possible D gene (6 bases). Germline V gives CDR1 MGHRA, CDR2 YSYEKL. V was pared by 1 base and J by 7 bases, with 11 bases between. The CDR3 extends over 13 amino acids. The CDR3 loop reads CASSQGPAGEQYF. For the CDR3, the DNA is TGCGCCAGCAGCCAAGGTCCGGCGGGAGAGCAGTACTTC.